This TCR beta chain emerged from a study of cytomegalovirus exposure and HLA in healthy donors (dated by TCRdb to 2017 to 2019). The study in broad terms: According to an earlier analysis of a few hundred of the donors, about 170 million T cells yielded 117 million unique TCR beta sequences and less than 300 Gb of sequence data. A later analysis re-analyzed previously published TCR beta repertoires from several hundred donors and added high-resolution HLA genotyping to study TCR occurrence patterns. The number of donors typed differed by locus, with about 629-640 for A, B, C, DRB1 and DQB1, around 520 for DQA1, approximately 580 for DPA1, and some 470 for DPB1. An early release that covered about 600 HLA-typed donors contained approximately 300 gigabases of sequencing data and tens of millions of unique TCR sequences. The study aimed to test whether signatures of past pathogen exposure could be identified by cataloging public T cell receptors. HLA typing included class I and class II loci at four-digit resolution. Every discovery cohort repertoire had been produced on one sequencing platform. In the later analysis, no new phenotypic data were used to find candidate immune exposures; instead, reliance was placed on TCR beta sequences and their occurrence across donors. In addition to the first cohort of around 670 subjects, a separate validation cohort of 120 different subjects was used. The genetic ancestry cluster associated with self-reported Caucasian donors included 81% of the roughly 380 genotyped donors. Donor age, sex, ethnicity and CMV serostatus were compiled together with the repertoire data. Roughly 5 DR-DQ haplotypes were handled as single units for association and clustering, since linkage in the cohort was strong. An earlier analysis of 450 to 750 of the donors used high-throughput TCR beta sequencing to judge whether each TCR beta V gene segment behaved as functional or pseudogenic. To predict cytomegalovirus infection status, the study brought together high-throughput TCR immunosequencing, statistical association of individual TCRs with disease status, and machine learning. The study used immunosequencing to profile the T cell repertoires of about 670 subjects and linked those repertoires to cytomegalovirus serostatus. Across 398 genotyped donors of the cohort, an average of roughly 250,000 unique TCR beta nucleotide sequences per donor were sequenced, and roughly 20% of those sequences were non-productive. Genome-wide SNP genotypes for about 60% of the roughly 670 donors were used in a later genetic analysis, which treated that subset as a discovery cohort.

The cohort was made up of roughly 670 healthy bone marrow donors. At the time of sampling, every cohort member was nominally healthy, though immune exposures that went unrecorded were likely present. The donor tested CMV seropositive and was one of the 289 seropositive cohort members. A peripheral blood sample was collected from each donor, and TCR beta sequencing was performed on peripheral blood mononuclear cells. Genomic DNA was extracted from the blood cell samples with the Qiagen DNeasy Blood Extraction Kit. The paper as a whole reports these results and caveats: The classifier was reported to diagnose cytomegalovirus status with high specificity and sensitivity in both the original and validation cohorts. Because some donors lacked HLA typing at each locus, the association tests relied only on the typed subset. A total of roughly 160 TCR beta chains were listed by the study as associated with cytomegalovirus. While some public TCRs were present in many individuals, most TCR sequences turned up only very rarely across donors. A later genetic analysis associated a missense DCLRE1C variant with V-gene and J-gene trimming of TCR beta chains, and an independent cohort replicated the association. Linkage disequilibrium might explain the correlated functional status among segregating V segments, but an unknown experimental factor could not be excluded. In vitro tests confirmed that a few of the cytomegalovirus-associated TCR beta chains recognize cytomegalovirus antigens. The 87-base-pair reads could not distinguish some IMGT-functional V segments, including TRBV6-2 and TRBV6-3, so those segments were excluded. Strong co-occurrence of HLA alleles, especially DR and DQ, made assigning TCR associations to individual alleles difficult. Immune exposure information for the cohort was limited to CMV serostatus. Because counts were too low, about 18 rarely observed V segments, including chromosome 9 orphons, were left out of the earlier analysis of about 500 of the donors. The cohort was sequenced for TCR beta chains only, and without alpha or paired-chain data the features that could be detected were limited. Several of the top co-occurrence clusters appeared to be linked to parvovirus B19, influenza, CMV and Epstein-Barr virus, according to a later analysis. An earlier analysis of approximately 540 of the donors showed that most TCR beta V segments appeared in productive rearrangements either about 90% or about 30% of the time, which broadly matched IMGT annotations. In a later analysis, most CMV-associated TCR beta chains were found to appear HLA-restricted, with HLA associations seemingly driven largely by CMV exposure. In a later analysis, HLA-associated TCR beta chains showed more clonal expansion and lower generation probabilities than non-associated chains that were equally common. In a later analysis, TCR association rates were found to vary across HLA loci, with the most associated TCRs seen for DRB1 alleles and the fewest for HLA-C alleles. A further reported finding was that TCR beta sequences accurately predicted the HLA-A and HLA-B alleles for most subjects in the first cohort. Presence/absence analyses assumed roughly uniform sequencing depth across donors, an assumption that may not hold. According to the authors, the approach could potentially be generalized to other disease states and immunological phenotypes. A cluster of highly shared sequence variants was judged likely to represent a technical artifact of the sequencing pipeline. Specific HLA alleles were associated with more than 15,000 TCR beta sequences at a false discovery rate of 0.05 in a later analysis. Compared with the approximately 600-donor mean, donors in an Asian-associated ancestry cluster had fewer N-insertions in productive TCRs, according to a later genetic analysis.

This clone was recorded a few times. No antigen is known for it. Per-base quality was not reported, and no clone a single base away is much larger than it. Libraries were constructed by the immunoSEQ multiplex PCR assay. For the multiplex PCR, a mixture combining 60 forward primers for TCR Vbeta segments and 13 reverse primers for TCR Jbeta segments was used. A multiplex PCR assay on genomic DNA amplified the CDR3 region of rearranged TCR beta genes. Amplified TCR beta libraries were sequenced as 87-base-pair reads on the Illumina HiSeq System. In the authors' own workflow: Across the 500 to 700 repertoires, a later analysis counted around 80 million unique TCR beta chains, roughly 11 million of which were shared by at least two donors. To remove PCR and sequencing errors, raw reads were error-corrected and collapsed into unique sequences using a nearest-neighbor algorithm that merged closely related sequences. CDR3 sequences were aligned to IMGT reference sequences to assign V, D and J gene segments. For a sequence to be retained, at least a six-nucleotide match to both a V gene segment and a J gene segment was required. A rearrangement counted as productive if the CDR3 had no stop codons and remained in frame with V and J, and every other rearrangement counted as non-productive. CDR3 was defined by IMGT convention, running from the second conserved V-encoded cysteine to the conserved J-encoded phenylalanine. Sequences without an unambiguous match to a single V gene segment were excluded from the earlier analysis of approximately 600 of the donors. An earlier analysis of 587 of the donors called V segments functional above 56.7% productive rearrangements and segregating when the between-donor standard deviation exceeded 5%. To diagnose cytomegalovirus status from the catalog of TCR beta chain sequences, a statistical classification framework was built. V and J gene assignment, in a later analysis, came from comparing TCR nucleotide sequences with IMGT/GENE-DB human TR gene sequences. The TCRdist pipeline was used in a later analysis to assign CDR3 sequences and most-parsimonious VDJ recombination scenarios. In a later analysis, every TCR beta chain was defined by the combination of its CDR3 amino acid sequence and its V-gene family, and reads without a unique V-gene family were dropped. In a later analysis, approximately 640 highly shared, low-generation-probability nucleotide sequences were removed to address suspected cross-contamination and a sequencing artifact. In a later analysis, a clonal expansion index for each public chain was calculated from normalized within-repertoire ranks of inferred template counts. In a later analysis, generation probabilities were computed with a VDJ recombination model fitted to out-of-frame rearrangements, and the resulting probabilities were checked against IGoR. Hypergeometric tests were used in a later analysis to score TCR-TCR, TCR-HLA and TCR-CMV co-occurrence, with a repertoire-size bias correction applied to the TCR pairs. In a later analysis, false discovery rates were estimated by permuting HLA or CMV assignments 20 times. In a later analysis, co-occurring TCRs were grouped using DBSCAN, and TCRdist sequence similarity was added for clustering within HLA-allele-positive subsets. Repertoires with fewer than 30,000 or more than 120,000 public chains were left out of co-occurrence clustering, as were five repertoires with anomalous nucleotide sharing. Imported from immuneACCESS, the table was reduced by TCRdb to in-frame sequences with V and J called. These copies leave out some clones; in studies compared against another copy, an unresolved V gene accounts for under half, and the cause of the remainder is not known. V and J calls and clone size follow that table, whereas D and trimming were derived from the DNA. This sample lists 65,000 to 85,000 clones; 78% were detected once. The top ten clones comprise around 9.3% of the sample.

For CDR1 and CDR2, the germline V gene lists SGHRS and YFSETQ. V is cut back by 0 bases and J by 6 bases, with 5 bases in the junction unmatched. From its cysteine to its phenylalanine, the CDR3 spans 14 amino acids. The read is trimmed to its CDR3 DNA, 42 bases read in frame from base 1. The sequenced sample was PBMCs. The source of this sequence is a woman between 40 and 55 years old in good health and CMV-seropositive. Recombination joined TRBV5-1 with TRBJ1-2; TRBD1 matches 7 bases in the middle. This receptor carries the CDR3 CASSLAVTGNGYTF. The nucleotide sequence is given as TGCGCCAGCAGCTTGGCCGTGACAGGGAATGGCTACACCTTC.